This T cell receptor (beta chain) is drawn from a study of molecular identifiers for immune sequencing clone quantification. General observations from the study: Clones carrying above 20 RNA copies accounted for over 98% of effector molecules, under 1% in naive cells. Reportedly, one cell's Jurkat TCR RNA was detected within one million naive CD8 cells.

This clonotype was counted ten times or more. Its antigen is unknown. The CDR3 sequence is 13 residues long. The V gene's germline CDR1 is LGHNA and CDR2 YSLEER. The V end lost 2 bases, the J end lost 6 bases, and 11 bases lay between the germline ends. Previously described methods and listed TCR primers were employed for the bulk TCR libraries. TCRdb reprocessed the PCR reads with MiXCR, giving one entry per CDR3 protein. The sample shows about 640,000 distinct CDR3 sequences, just under 20% of them seen only once. The sequenced material came from naive CD8+ T cells from blood, with Jurkat cell RNA spiked in. Indicated subset: FACS-sorted CD8+CD4-CCR7+CD45RA+ naive T cells. The clonotype was recovered from a human donor in good health. Some libraries in this study had Jurkat cell RNA spiked in. The chain has TRBV4-3 and TRBJ2-7; D is perhaps TRBD2 (5 bases). Here the CDR3 DNA reads TGCGCCAGCAGCCAATTCAGAGGAGGCGAGCAGTACTTC. It is translated as CASSQFRGGEQYF.